Each of the 30 T cell receptor beta chains below was sequenced from the same sample in a study of regulatory T cells in long-lasting Graves disease. Relying on iRepertoire HTBI primers and Arm-PCR of CDR3 regions, the team built TCR beta libraries. From the multiplex PCR reads, TCRdb called clonotypes with MiXCR, one entry per CDR3 protein. The sample has a few hundred thousand distinct CDR3 sequences, about a sixth seen once; the top ten hold 20% to 25%. Noted time point: newly diagnosed GD, antithyroid drugs for less than 3 months. PBMC RNA served as the TCR library source. This same sample was also part of a study on T cells in Graves' hyperthyroidism and ophthalmopathy.

The input for sequencing was peripheral blood mononuclear cells (PBMCs), taken at new diagnosis, from a patient treated with antithyroid drugs. All receptors derive from a woman between 18 and 30 years old with Graves disease.

This clonotype was seen ten or more times. V and J are TRBV12-3 or TRBV12-4 and TRBJ1-5, with D possibly TRBD1 on 5 matching bases. The CDR3 sequence is 12 residues long. V lost 7 bases to trimming and J lost 4 bases, with 8 bases between them. The CDR3 region is CASKDSNQPQHF. For the CDR3, the DNA is TGTGCCAGCAAAGACAGTAATCAGCCCCAGCATTTT.

The CDR3 coding sequence is TGTGCCAGCTCCGGGACAGGGAGCTCTGGGGCCAACGTCCTGACTTTC. Translating gives CASSGTGSSGANVLTF. The chain joins TRBV18 to TRBJ2-6; 9 bases agree with TRBD1. The germline gives CDR1 KGHSH, CDR2 LQKENI. The CDR3 covers 16 residues. V was clipped by 6 bases and J by 0 bases; unmatched bases: 3.

Comments on this clonotype: A far bigger clonotype differs at one base, so this is likely a read error. The chain carries TRBV2 and TRBJ2-3; unclear D gene. The DNA end is a closer match to TRBJ2-7, so the J assignment may be wrong. CDR1 is SNHLY, CDR2 FYNNEI, per germline. This CDR3 has 14 residues. As DNA, the CDR3 is TGTGCCAGCAGGTCCAGAATCCTCACCTACGAGCAGTACTTC. This codes for CASRSRILTYEQYF.

The table lists this clonotype with many counts. The rearrangement joins TRBV11-2 to TRBJ2-5; weak D call: TRBD1 (5 bases). There are 13 residues in the CDR3. CDR1 and CDR2 from the germline V gene are SGHAT and FQNNGV. Trimming took off 3 bases at V and 5 bases at J, with 10 bases between the two ends. The chain's CDR3 is CASSFSGLETQYF. The CDR3 DNA reads as TGTGCCAGCAGCTTTTCAGGGTTGGAGACCCAGTACTTC. Full variable domain (outside the CDR3, taken from reference TRBV11-2 and TRBJ2-5): EAGVAQSPRYKIIEKRQSVAFWCNPISGHATLYWYQQILGQGPKLLIQFQNNGVVDDSQLPKDRFSAERLKGVDSTLKIQPAKLEDSAVYLCASSFSGLETQYFGPGTRLLVL.

This clonotype was counted ten times or more. The gene calls are TRBV20-1 and TRBJ2-1; TRBD1 aligns across 7 bases. CDR1 and CDR2 from the germline V gene are DFQATT and SNEGSKA (reference sequence). V was pared by 3 bases and J by 0 bases, with 5 bases of the junction left unmatched. The CDR3 spans 15 residues. The CDR3 spells CSARPYRGSYNEQFF. CDR3 nucleotide sequence: TGCAGTGCTAGGCCCTACAGGGGCTCCTACAATGAGCAGTTCTTC.

This clonotype was counted ten times or more. The chain links TRBV9 to TRBJ2-5, with 7 nucleotides matching TRBD1. The germline V gene has CDR1 SGDLS and CDR2 YYNGEE. This CDR3 comprises 17 residues. Germline trimming cut 0 bases from V and 1 base from J; bases unmatched to any gene: 9. The DNA for the CDR3 is TGTGCCAGCAGCGTAGACTTACCGACAGGGATCCAAGAGACCCAGTACTTC. Translated: CASSVDLPTGIQETQYF.

The J gene is TRBJ2-2, the V gene TRBV3-2; the D segment call TRBD2 is taken from the table without a DNA check. TRBV3-2 is shown as a pseudogene. CDR3 length: 16 residues. The CDR3 region has the DNA TGTGCCAGCAGCCAAGAGGCGGGAGGGCCGGCCGGGGAGCTGTTTTTT. This gives the protein CASSQEAGGPAGELFF.

Concerning this clonotype itself: This may be a read error: a much more frequent sequence differs by one nucleotide. The chain is built from TRBV11-2 and TRBJ2-3; tentatively, D is TRBD2 (5 bases). This CDR3 spans 15 amino acids. The V gene lost 5 bases and the J gene lost 8 bases, with 20 bases spanning the gap. Germline CDR1 SGHAT, CDR2 FQNNGV. CDR3 loop: CASSQTQKRVSTQYF. The CDR3 DNA is TGTGCCAGCAGCCAGACCCAGAAGAGGGTTTCTACGCAGTATTTT.

This clonotype has at least ten counts. The chain employs TRBV24-1 and TRBJ1-1, with TRBD1 as a possible D gene (5 bases). Trimming took off 3 bases at V and 1 base at J, with 8 bases between the two ends. Germline values: CDR1 KGHDR, CDR2 SFDVKD. The CDR3 has 14 amino acids. The CDR3 DNA is TGTGCCACCAGTGATCGGCAGGGGAACACTGAAGCTTTCTTT. It translates to CATSDRQGNTEAFF.

In its sample, this clonotype was seen many times. The CDR3 here is CASSVGDNTDTQYF. The CDR3 region has the DNA TGTGCCAGCAGTGTTGGGGACAACACAGATACGCAGTATTTT. The chain employs TRBV25-1 and TRBJ2-3, with D tentatively TRBD1 (6 bases). Looked up from germline, CDR1 is MGHDK and CDR2 is SYGVNS. The CDR3 is 14 residues long. Deletions cut 4 bases from V and 2 bases from J, with 10 bases between.

At least ten counts were recorded for this clonotype. The chain has TRBV28 and TRBJ2-7; D gene uncertain. In germline, CDR1 is MDHEN, CDR2 SYDVKM. CDR3 length: 13 amino acids. V lost 2 bases and J lost 4, with 9 bases in between. Here the CDR3 reads CASSLGQIYEQYF. CDR3 sequence (DNA): TGTGCCAGCAGTTTAGGGCAAATTTACGAGCAGTACTTC.

The genes are TRBV11-1 and TRBJ2-1; 7 bases are shared with TRBD1. The J call may be wrong; the DNA end is better matched by TRBJ2-5. The CDR3 is 14 amino acids. Germline V gives CDR1 SGHAT, CDR2 FQDESV (reference sequence). The CDR3 region is CASRPRTGGETQYF. The CDR3 DNA sequence: TGTGCCAGCAGACCCAGGACAGGCGGGGAGACCCAGTACTTC.

The CDR3 nucleotides read TGTGCCAGCAGAAGGACTAGCGGGTCCCCTTTGGGGGCCGGGGAGCTGTTTTTT. This translates into CASRRTSGSPLGAGELFF. The chain uses TRBV6-1 and TRBJ2-2, with TRBD2 identical over 11 bases. This CDR3 is built from 18 residues. Germline V lookup: CDR1 MNHNS, CDR2 SASEGT. Germline trimming cut 6 bases from V and 6 bases from J; bases unmatched to any gene: 15.

The CDR3 DNA is TGTGCCAGCAGCCAAGGCGCGGGGGGAGAGCAGTACTTC. It is translated as CASSQGAGGEQYF. The chain joins TRBV3-1 to TRBJ2-7, with 8 nucleotides matching TRBD2. The CDR3 extends over 13 amino acids. V was clipped by 1 base and J by 7 bases; unmatched bases: 3. Per the germline V gene, CDR1 is LGHDT and CDR2 is YNNKEL (reference sequence).

The chain employs TRBV13 and TRBJ2-1; 9 bases map to TRBD1. This CDR3 has 16 amino acids. Germline values: CDR1 PRHDT, CDR2 FYEKMQ (reference sequence). The ends lost 1 base at V and 4 bases at J; junction bases unmatched: 5. This CDR3 is CASSLVWDRDYNEQFF. The DNA for the CDR3 is TGTGCCAGCAGCTTAGTGTGGGACAGGGATTACAATGAGCAGTTCTTC. Full variable domain (missing parts from reference TRBV13 and TRBJ2-1): AAGVIQSPRHLIKEKRETATLKCYPIPRHDTVYWYQQGPGQDPQFLISFYEKMQSDKGSIPDRFSAQQFSDYHSELNMSSLELGDSALYFCASSLVWDRDYNEQFFGPGTRLTVL.

The gene calls are TRBV12-3 or TRBV12-4 and TRBJ2-7; 7 bases are a match to TRBD1. This CDR3 region has 14 residues. V was clipped by 3 bases and J by 4 bases; unmatched bases: 6. The DNA of the CDR3 is TGTGCCAGCAGTTTCGGGACAGTGGCTTACGAGCAGTACTTC. This encodes CASSFGTVAYEQYF.

This clonotype occurred many times. The rearrangement uses TRBV20-1 and TRBJ2-5; a weak D match, TRBD2 (6 bases). V lost 7 bases, J lost 4 bases, and 13 bases lay in between. The CDR3 is made up of 12 amino acids. Germline-derived CDR1 and CDR2 are DFQATT and SNEGSKA (reference sequence). The CDR3 DNA reads as TGCAGTGGCCGGAGGGTTGGAGAGACCCAGTACTTC. Amino acids: CSGRRVGETQYF.

This clonotype has a handful of counts. The chain recombines TRBV5-4 with TRBJ1-4; D unclear. The V and J ends lost 4 bases and 4 bases respectively, with 8 bases between them. CDR1 and CDR2 (germline): SGHNT, YYREEE (reference sequence). The CDR3 contains 13 residues. Written as DNA, the CDR3 is TGTGCCAGCAGCACATACAATAATGAAAAACTGTTTTTT. This gives the protein CASSTYNNEKLFF.

There are many counts of this clonotype. The chain joins TRBV6-2 or TRBV6-3 to TRBJ2-1, with TRBD1 matching 10 bases. The germline gives CDR1 MNHEY, CDR2 SVGEGT. The length of the CDR3 is 13 residues. V shed 6 bases, J shed 9 bases, and the junction held 5 bases outside the gene matches. Here the CDR3 reads CASRTTGGGEQFF. CDR3 nucleotide sequence: TGTGCCAGCAGAACGACAGGGGGCGGTGAGCAGTTCTTC.

The chain is built from TRBV11-3 and TRBJ2-6, with a possible D match to TRBD1 (6 bases). CDR3 length equals 18 residues. V was shortened by 5 bases and J by 0 bases, with 17 bases between the two germline ends. CDR1 and CDR2 from the germline V gene are SGHNT and YENEEA. CDR3 protein: CASSQWEQGSSGANVLTF. The CDR3 DNA follows: TGTGCCAGCAGCCAGTGGGAACAGGGTTCCTCTGGGGCCAACGTCCTGACTTTC.

Details on this clonotype: This may stem from a read error, because a much larger clone lies one nucleotide away. CDR3 sequence (DNA): TGTGCCAGCAGTGGTTCCCCGGGCACTCAAGAGACCCAGTACTTC. Amino acids: CASSGSPGTQETQYF. This chain connects TRBV7-9 to TRBJ2-5; no reliable D call. The CDR3 sequence is 15 residues long. Trimming removed 6 bases at V and 2 bases at J, with 16 bases between. Germline lookup yields CDR1 SEHNR and CDR2 FQNEAQ (reference sequence).

This clonotype was recorded a few times. The rearrangement links TRBV3-1 to TRBJ2-7, with 9 bases lining up with TRBD2. Germline V gives CDR1 LGHDT, CDR2 YNNKEL (reference sequence). V shed 4 bases, J shed 2 bases, and the junction held 3 bases outside the gene matches. CDR3 length equals 14 residues. The CDR3 nucleotides read TGTGCCAGCAGCCCGCGGGGGGGGCCCTACGAGCAGTACTTC. This sequence encodes CASSPRGGPYEQYF.

The chain joins TRBV6-1 to TRBJ2-1; 9 nucleotides match TRBD1. V dropped 3 bases and J dropped 3; count of bases not matched to a gene: 6. The CDR3 consists of 16 residues. The germline gives CDR1 MNHNS, CDR2 SASEGT. The CDR3 DNA reads TGTGCCAGCAGTGATCCGGGACAGGGATACTACAATGAGCAGTTCTTC. Protein sequence: CASSDPGQGYYNEQFF.

This clonotype has more than one count but fewer than ten. This chain connects TRBV7-3 to TRBJ1-1, with a possible D match to TRBD1 (6 bases). Trimming took off 2 bases at V and 1 base at J, with 8 bases between the two ends. Germline loops: CDR1 SGHTA, CDR2 FQGTGA. The CDR3 is made up of 14 amino acids. The CDR3 coding sequence is TGTGCCAGCAGCTTAGACAGGTGGAACACTGAAGCTTTCTTT. It translates to CASSLDRWNTEAFF.

This chain uses TRBV10-3 with TRBJ2-7; 9 positions agree with TRBD1. The CDR3 has 16 amino acids. Germline V gives CDR1 ENHRY, CDR2 SYGVKD. Trimming at V came to 10 bases and at J to 6 bases, leaving 19 bases not matched to a gene. The CDR3 DNA is TGTGCCACACATATAATGAGGGGACAGGGCCCCTCCGAGCAGTACTTC. It specifies CATHIMRGQGPSEQYF.

This clonotype has at least ten counts. The chain uses TRBV15 and TRBJ1-5; D unclear. Trimming removed 3 bases from V and 7 bases from J, with 7 bases in between. The CDR3 covers 12 residues. The germline gives CDR1 LNHNV, CDR2 YYDKDF (reference sequence). The CDR3 here is CATSRARQPQHF. CDR3 coding DNA: TGTGCCACCAGCAGGGCGAGACAGCCCCAGCATTTT.

This clonotype has ten or more counts. The chain is built from TRBV28 and TRBJ2-7, with 7 nucleotides matching TRBD2. Germline V gene lookup returns CDR1 MDHEN and CDR2 SYDVKM. J was trimmed by 3 bases and V by 8 bases; bases with no gene match: 4. The CDR3 is made up of 12 amino acids. CDR3: CASGTTDYEQYF. As DNA, the CDR3 is TGTGCCAGCGGGACTACGGACTACGAGCAGTACTTC.

This clonotype was found a few times. The gene calls are TRBV20-1 and TRBJ2-5; unclear D gene. The CDR3 runs 14 residues. V shed 3 bases and J shed 5 bases, with 16 bases lying between them. Germline lookup yields CDR1 DFQATT and CDR2 SNEGSKA (reference sequence). The CDR3 loop is CSASNWGLGETQYF. The CDR3 nucleotides are TGCAGTGCTAGCAATTGGGGTTTAGGTGAGACCCAGTACTTC.

This clonotype was detected ten times or more. The CDR3 reads CASRNGPLYEQYF. The CDR3 DNA sequence: TGTGCCAGCAGAAATGGACCGCTCTACGAGCAGTACTTC. The chain carries TRBV6-1 and TRBJ2-7; D not resolved. The CDR3 is 13 amino acids. V was cut by 6 bases and J by 3 bases, with 12 bases left in between. Germline V lookup: CDR1 MNHNS, CDR2 SASEGT.

In this sample, this clonotype turned up a few times. The chain couples TRBV11-3 to TRBJ2-7; 7 nucleotides align to TRBD1. CDR1 and CDR2 from the germline V gene are SGHNT and YENEEA. The CDR3 has 15 amino acids. V lost 0 bases, J lost 4 bases, and 6 bases stayed unmatched. The CDR3 loop reads CASSLEQTGLYEQYF. CDR3 nucleotide sequence: TGTGCCAGCAGCTTAGAACAGACAGGGCTATACGAGCAGTACTTC.